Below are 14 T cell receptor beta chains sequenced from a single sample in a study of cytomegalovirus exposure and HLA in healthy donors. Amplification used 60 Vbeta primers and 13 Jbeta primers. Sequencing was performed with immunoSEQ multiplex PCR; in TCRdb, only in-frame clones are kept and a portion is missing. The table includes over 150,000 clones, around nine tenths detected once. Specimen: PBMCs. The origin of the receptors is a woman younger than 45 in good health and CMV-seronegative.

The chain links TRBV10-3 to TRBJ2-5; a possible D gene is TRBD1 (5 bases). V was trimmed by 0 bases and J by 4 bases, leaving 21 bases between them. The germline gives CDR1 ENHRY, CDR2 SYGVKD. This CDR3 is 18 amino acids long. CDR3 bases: TGTGCCATCAGTGAGTCGTTGCAGTCTCAGACGCAGGGAGAGACCCAGTACTTC. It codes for CAISESLQSQTQGETQYF.

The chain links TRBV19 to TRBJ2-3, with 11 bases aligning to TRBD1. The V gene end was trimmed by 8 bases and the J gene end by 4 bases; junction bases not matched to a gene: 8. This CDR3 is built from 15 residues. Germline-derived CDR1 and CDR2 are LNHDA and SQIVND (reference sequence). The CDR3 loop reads CASLTPGQGADTQYF. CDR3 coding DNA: TGTGCCAGTCTAACTCCGGGACAGGGGGCAGATACGCAGTATTTT. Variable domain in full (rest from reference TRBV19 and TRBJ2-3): DGGITQSPKYLFRKEGQNVTLSCEQNLNHDAMYWYRQDPGQGLRLIYYSQIVNDFQKGDIAEGYSVSREKKESFPLTVTSAQKNPTAFYLCASLTPGQGADTQYFGPGTRLTVL.

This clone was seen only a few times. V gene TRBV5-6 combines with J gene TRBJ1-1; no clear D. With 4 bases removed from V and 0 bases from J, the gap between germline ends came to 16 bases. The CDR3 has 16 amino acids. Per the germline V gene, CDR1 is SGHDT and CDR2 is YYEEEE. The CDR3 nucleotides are TGTGCCAGCAGCCAGGAGGCCGGGCAGCTGAACACTGAAGCTTTCTTT. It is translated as CASSQEAGQLNTEAFF.

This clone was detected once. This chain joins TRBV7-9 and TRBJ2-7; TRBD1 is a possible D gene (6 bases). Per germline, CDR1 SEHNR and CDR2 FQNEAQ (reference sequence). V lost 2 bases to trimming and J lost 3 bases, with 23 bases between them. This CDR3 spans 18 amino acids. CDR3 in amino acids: CASSLKGSGAPGDYEQYF. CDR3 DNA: TGTGCCAGCAGCTTAAAGGGTTCAGGGGCTCCAGGGGACTACGAGCAGTACTTC.

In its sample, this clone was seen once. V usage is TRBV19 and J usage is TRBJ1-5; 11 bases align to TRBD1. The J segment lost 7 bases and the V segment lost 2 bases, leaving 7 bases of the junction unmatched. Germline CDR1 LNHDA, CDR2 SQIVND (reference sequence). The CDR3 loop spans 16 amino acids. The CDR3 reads CASSIRAGQGAQPQHF. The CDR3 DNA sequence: TGTGCCAGTAGTATAAGGGCCGGACAGGGGGCACAGCCCCAGCATTTT.

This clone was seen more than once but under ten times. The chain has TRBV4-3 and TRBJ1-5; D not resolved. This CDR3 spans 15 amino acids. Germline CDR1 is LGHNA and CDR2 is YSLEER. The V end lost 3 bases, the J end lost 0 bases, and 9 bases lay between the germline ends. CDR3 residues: CASSQVVDSNQPQHF. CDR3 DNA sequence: TGCGCCAGCAGCCAGGTAGTTGATAGCAATCAGCCCCAGCATTTT.

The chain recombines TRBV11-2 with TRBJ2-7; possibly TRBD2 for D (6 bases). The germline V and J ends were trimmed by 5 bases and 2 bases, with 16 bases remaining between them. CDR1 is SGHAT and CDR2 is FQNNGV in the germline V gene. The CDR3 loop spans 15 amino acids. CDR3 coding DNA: TGTGCCAGCAGCCCTCGGGGGATTTCACCCTACGAGCAGTACTTC. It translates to CASSPRGISPYEQYF.

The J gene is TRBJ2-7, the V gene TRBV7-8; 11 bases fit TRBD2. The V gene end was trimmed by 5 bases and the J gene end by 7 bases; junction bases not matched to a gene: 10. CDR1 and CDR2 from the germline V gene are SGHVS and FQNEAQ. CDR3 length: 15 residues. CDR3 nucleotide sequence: TGTGCCAGCAGCGTAATAGCGGGGGGGCCTGGAGAGCAGTACTTC. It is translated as CASSVIAGGPGEQYF.

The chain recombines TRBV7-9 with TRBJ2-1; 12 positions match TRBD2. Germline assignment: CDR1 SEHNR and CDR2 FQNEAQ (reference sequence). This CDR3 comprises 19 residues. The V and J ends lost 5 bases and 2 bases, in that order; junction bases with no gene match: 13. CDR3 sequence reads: CASSPPGLAGTPAYNEQFF. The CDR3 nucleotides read TGTGCCAGCAGCCCCCCCGGACTAGCGGGGACACCCGCCTACAATGAGCAGTTCTTC.

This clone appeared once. The CDR3 region has the DNA TGTGCCAGTAGTATGTGGGCTAGCGGGAGTCGAGATACGCAGTATTTT. Amino acid sequence: CASSMWASGSRDTQYF. The chain combines TRBV19 with TRBJ2-3; TRBD2 matches 10 bases. The CDR3 consists of 16 residues. V lost 3 bases, J lost 5 bases, and 8 bases stayed unmatched. Germline CDR1 LNHDA, CDR2 SQIVND (reference sequence).

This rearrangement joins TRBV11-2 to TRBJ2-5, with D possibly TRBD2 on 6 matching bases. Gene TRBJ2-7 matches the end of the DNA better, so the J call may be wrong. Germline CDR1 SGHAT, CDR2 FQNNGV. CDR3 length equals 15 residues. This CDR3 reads CASSPVSGFSYEQYF. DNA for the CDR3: TGTGCCAGCAGCCCCGTGAGCGGGTTCTCCTACGAGCAGTACTTC.

The CDR3 spells CASSSSPVRGNTIYF. The CDR3 region has the DNA TGTGCCAGCAGCTCTAGTCCGGTCCGTGGAAACACCATATATTTT. The V and J genes are TRBV11-2 and TRBJ1-3; D not resolved. Trimming cost V 4 bases and J 3 bases, with 13 bases left between them. The CDR3 runs to 15 residues. Germline assignment: CDR1 SGHAT and CDR2 FQNNGV.

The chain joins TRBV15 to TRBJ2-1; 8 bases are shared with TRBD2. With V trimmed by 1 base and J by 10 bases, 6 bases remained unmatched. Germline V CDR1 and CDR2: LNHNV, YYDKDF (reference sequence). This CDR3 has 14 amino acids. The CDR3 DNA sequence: TGTGCCACCAGCAGAGGGTGGACTAGCCTCGAGCAGTTCTTC. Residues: CATSRGWTSLEQFF.

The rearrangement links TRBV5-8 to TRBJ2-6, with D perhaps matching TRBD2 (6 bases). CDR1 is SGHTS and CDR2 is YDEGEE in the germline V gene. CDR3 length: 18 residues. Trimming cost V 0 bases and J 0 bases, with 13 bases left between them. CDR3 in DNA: TGTGCCAGCAGCTTGGGGGCGGGGACCAGCTCTGGGGCCAACGTCCTGACTTTC. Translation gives CASSLGAGTSSGANVLTF.